The text below deals with one T cell receptor beta chain. With V trimmed by 8 bases and J by 4 bases, 8 bases remained unmatched. CDR3 length: 14 residues. Germline V lookup: CDR1 LGHDT, CDR2 YNNKEL (reference sequence). The data originate from a study of T cell responses to AZD1222 COVID-19 vaccine. Sequenced by immunoSEQ multiplex PCR; TCRdb stores in-frame clones only, minus some. The data hold over 55,000 clones, with approximately 83% observed a single time. The source material was peripheral blood, sampled 28 days after the second AZD1222 dose. The TCR originated in an adult who received the AZD1222 COVID-19 vaccine. V is TRBV3-1 (or the pseudogene TRBV3-2) and J is TRBJ2-1; 7 bases line up with TRBD2. The CDR3: CASGGAGRYNEQFF. The CDR3 nucleotides are TGTGCCAGCGGAGGAGCGGGGAGATACAATGAGCAGTTCTTC.